This entry lists 13 T cell receptor beta chains sequenced from one sample in a study of blood T cell repertoires in COVID-19. TCRdb keeps only in-frame clones here, not all; method: immunoSEQ multiplex PCR. Of 270,000 or so clones detected, approximately 82% appear once; the ten largest clones hold about 3.4%. Sequenced input: peripheral blood. All receptors derive from a woman between 18 and 30 years old with acute or convalescent COVID-19.

Written as DNA, the CDR3 is TGTGCCAGCAGCCAAGGGACACCGAACACTGAAGCTTTCTTT. The encoded protein is CASSQGTPNTEAFF. The V and J genes are TRBV14 and TRBJ1-1; tentatively, D is TRBD1 (5 bases). Germline values: CDR1 SGHDN, CDR2 FVKESK. V gave up 1 base and J gave up 1 base, with 7 bases separating them. This CDR3 has 14 residues.

The V call is TRBV7-2, the J call TRBJ1-3; 8 bases line up with TRBD1. This CDR3 comprises 16 residues. Germline values: CDR1 SGHTA, CDR2 FQGNSA. V was pared by 4 bases and J by 0 bases, with 5 bases of the junction left unmatched. The CDR3 loop reads CASSSQGAGSGNTIYF. The CDR3 nucleotides read TGTGCCAGCAGCTCGCAGGGGGCCGGCTCTGGAAACACCATATATTTT.

This chain joins TRBV27 and TRBJ2-7, with D possibly being TRBD1 (6 bases). This CDR3 is 16 amino acids long. Per germline, CDR1 MNHEY and CDR2 SMNVEV (reference sequence). With 0 bases removed from V and 2 bases from J, the gap between germline ends came to 14 bases. CDR3 sequence: CASSLSQGYIAYEQYF. CDR3 DNA sequence: TGTGCCAGCAGTTTATCGCAGGGGTATATCGCCTACGAGCAGTACTTC.

The V gene is TRBV6-4, the J gene TRBJ1-5; 9 bases are a match to TRBD1. The CDR3 covers 13 residues. V was pared by 8 bases and J by 6 bases, with 5 bases of the junction left unmatched. Germline CDR1 reads MRHNA; CDR2 reads SNTAGT. The CDR3 nucleotides read TGTGCCAGCGGACAGGGGAACGCTCAGCCCCAGCATTTT. It is translated as CASGQGNAQPQHF.

This chain connects TRBV7-2 to TRBJ2-2; 10 bases map to TRBD1. The CDR3 has 16 residues. Germline V lookup: CDR1 SGHTA, CDR2 FQGNSA. Losses at the gene ends were 5 bases for V and 4 bases for J; bases not matched to a gene: 7. This CDR3 is CASSRWTGGVTGELFF. The DNA for the CDR3 is TGTGCCAGCAGCCGGTGGACAGGGGGAGTCACCGGGGAGCTGTTTTTT.

In regard to this clone: In this CDR3 the conserved last residue, phenylalanine or tryptophan, is missing, so a read error is likely. The limits of the CDR3 on the DNA are not certain, so only TCRdb's listed CDR3 is given. The chain is built from TRBV24-1 and TRBJ1-1. The CDR3 is made up of 11 amino acids, end residues included. Germline V gene lookup returns CDR1 KGHDR and CDR2 SFDVKD. The CDR3 here is CATSDPGKRCR.

CDR3 bases: TGTGCCAGCAGTTTTTCCTCCCTAACTGAAGCTTTCTTT. Translating it yields CASSFSSLTEAFF. This chain connects TRBV6-5 to TRBJ1-1; unclear D gene. Trimming cost V 4 bases and J 5 bases, with 11 bases left between them. The CDR3 contains 13 residues. Germline CDR1 is MNHEY and CDR2 is SVGAGI.

The chain recombines TRBV7-9 with TRBJ2-5, with D possibly TRBD1 on 6 matching bases. V was shortened by 5 bases and J by 4 bases, with 14 bases between the two germline ends. This CDR3 spans 14 amino acids. Germline CDR1 and CDR2: SEHNR and FQNEAQ (reference sequence). CDR3 DNA sequence: TGTGCCAGCAGCCCCCCTCCCAGGGGAGAGACCCAGTACTTC. Its translation: CASSPPPRGETQYF. Based on the CDR3 plus reference TRBV7-9 and TRBJ2-5, the full variable domain is DTGVSQNPRHKITKRGQNVTFRCDPISEHNRLYWYRQTLGQGPEFLTYFQNEAQLEKSRLLSDRFSAERPKGSFSTLEIQRTEQGDSAMYLCASSPPPRGETQYFGPGTRLLVL.

V gene TRBV18 combines with J gene TRBJ2-1; 10 bases align to TRBD2. There are 16 residues in the CDR3. V lost 6 bases, J lost 7 bases, and 12 bases stayed unmatched. The germline CDR1 and CDR2 sequences are KGHSH and LQKENI. The CDR3 sequence is CASSRGGASGSNEQFF. For the CDR3, the DNA is TGTGCCAGCTCCCGTGGTGGGGCTAGCGGGAGTAATGAGCAGTTCTTC. The full variable domain, its missing parts supplied by reference TRBV18 and TRBJ2-1, is NAGVMQNPRHLVRRRGQEARLRCSPMKGHSHVYWYRQLPEEGLKFMVYLQKENIIDESGMPKERFSAEFPKEGPSILRIQQVVRGDSAAYFCASSRGGASGSNEQFFGPGTRLTVL.

The chain couples TRBV23-1 to TRBJ2-3; D ambiguous. TRBV23-1 is treated as an ORF (open reading frame) with a function not yet certain. The V end lost 8 bases, the J end lost 0 bases, and 12 bases lay between the germline ends. The CDR3 is 14 residues long. CDR3 nucleotides: TGCGCCAGCCTACGAACTTTAAGCACAGATACGCAGTATTTT. It encodes CASLRTLSTDTQYF.

This chain uses TRBV7-6 with TRBJ2-5, with D possibly matching TRBD2 (6 bases). This CDR3 spans 15 amino acids. Germline lookup yields CDR1 SGHVS and CDR2 FNYEAQ. The germline V and J ends were trimmed by 1 base and 4 bases, with 13 bases remaining between them. CDR3 DNA: TGTGCCAGCAGCTTAGGTGGAGGGGAAGGAGAGACCCAGTACTTC. As protein: CASSLGGGEGETQYF.

This clone was detected only a few times. This rearrangement joins TRBV5-1 to TRBJ1-5; D is uncertain. The CDR3 consists of 13 residues. Germline CDR1 reads SGHRS; CDR2 reads YFSETQ. Trimming shortened V by 0 bases and J by 4 bases, and 5 bases separated the two germline ends. CDR3 nucleotide sequence: TGCGCCAGCAGCTTGGGACAAAATCAGCCCCAGCATTTT. Translated: CASSLGQNQPQHF.

V is TRBV6-5 and J is TRBJ2-7, with D possibly TRBD1 on 5 matching bases. Deletions cut 6 bases from V and 2 bases from J, with 11 bases between. This CDR3 comprises 13 residues. Germline V gene data show CDR1 as MNHEY and CDR2 as SVGAGI. The CDR3 region is CASRSGQAYEQYF. The CDR3 nucleotides read TGTGCCAGCAGGAGTGGACAAGCCTACGAGCAGTACTTC.